The T cell receptor (beta chain) described here comes from a study of graft-versus-host responses after intestinal transplantation. On the study more broadly: All of the recipients had induction that used anti-thymocyte globulin, then tacrolimus and steroids for around 3 years. Study conclusions and caveats: After transplant, early declines in HvG clones were associated with peak levels of circulating GvH clones.

Note on this clone: Its antigen remains unidentified.

Produced via immunoSEQ multiplex PCR; TCRdb's table is partial and in-frame only. The data show about 92,000 clones, less than 90% seen once. Trimming took 0 bases from V and 2 from J, leaving 11 bases between them. The CDR3 sequence is 15 residues long. Germline CDR1 is LGHNA and CDR2 is YNFKEQ. The TCR comes from a human donor who received an intestinal transplant. Source: unstimulated CD8+ T cells sorted from spleen or lymph node cells, taken before intestinal transplant. This rearrangement joins TRBV4-2 to TRBJ2-7; perhaps TRBD2 as D (5 bases). The CDR3 here is CASSQDTDFAYEQYF. The CDR3 DNA is TGTGCCAGCAGCCAAGATACGGACTTTGCCTACGAGCAGTACTTC.